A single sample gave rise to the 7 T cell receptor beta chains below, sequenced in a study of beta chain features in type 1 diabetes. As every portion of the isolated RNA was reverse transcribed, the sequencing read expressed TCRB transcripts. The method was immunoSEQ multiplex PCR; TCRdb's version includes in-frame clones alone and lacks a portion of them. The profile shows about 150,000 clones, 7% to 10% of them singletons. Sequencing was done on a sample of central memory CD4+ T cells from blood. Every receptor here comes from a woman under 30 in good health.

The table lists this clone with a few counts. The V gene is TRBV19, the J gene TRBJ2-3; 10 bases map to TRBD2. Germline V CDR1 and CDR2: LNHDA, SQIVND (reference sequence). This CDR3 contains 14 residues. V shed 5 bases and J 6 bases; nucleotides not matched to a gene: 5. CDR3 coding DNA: TGTGCCAGTAGTCCGGGACTAGCGTACGATACGCAGTATTTT. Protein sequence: CASSPGLAYDTQYF.

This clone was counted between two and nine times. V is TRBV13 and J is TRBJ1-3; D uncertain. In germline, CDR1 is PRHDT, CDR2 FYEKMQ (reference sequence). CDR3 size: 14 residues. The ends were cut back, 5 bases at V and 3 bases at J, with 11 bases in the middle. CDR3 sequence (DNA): TGTGCCAGCAGCCAAGGGAGGAGTGGAAACACCATATATTTT. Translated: CASSQGRSGNTIYF.

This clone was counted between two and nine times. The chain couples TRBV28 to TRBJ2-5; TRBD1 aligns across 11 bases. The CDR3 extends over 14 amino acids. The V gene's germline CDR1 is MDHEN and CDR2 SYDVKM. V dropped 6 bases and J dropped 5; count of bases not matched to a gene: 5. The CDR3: CASRGTGGGETQYF. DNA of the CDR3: TGTGCCAGCAGGGGGACAGGGGGTGGCGAGACCCAGTACTTC.

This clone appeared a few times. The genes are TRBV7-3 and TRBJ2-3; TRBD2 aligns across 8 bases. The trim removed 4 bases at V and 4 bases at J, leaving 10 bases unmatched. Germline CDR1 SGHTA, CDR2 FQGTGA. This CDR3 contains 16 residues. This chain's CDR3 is CASSSSPGGASDTQYF. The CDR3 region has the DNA TGTGCCAGCAGCTCATCCCCGGGGGGGGCGTCAGATACGCAGTATTTT.

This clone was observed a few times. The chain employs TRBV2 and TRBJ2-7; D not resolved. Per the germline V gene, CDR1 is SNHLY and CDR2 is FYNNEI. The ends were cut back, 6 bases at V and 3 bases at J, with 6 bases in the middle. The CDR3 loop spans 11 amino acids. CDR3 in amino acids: CASSSDYEQYF. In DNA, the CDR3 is TGTGCCAGCAGCTCAGACTACGAGCAGTACTTC.

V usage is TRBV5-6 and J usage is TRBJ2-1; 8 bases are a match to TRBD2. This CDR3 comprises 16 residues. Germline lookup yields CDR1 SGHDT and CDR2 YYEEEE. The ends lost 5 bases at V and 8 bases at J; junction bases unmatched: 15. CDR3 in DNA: TGTGCCAGCAGTGAAGTCGGGGGGGCCGGGGTGGATGAGCAGTTCTTC. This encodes CASSEVGGAGVDEQFF.

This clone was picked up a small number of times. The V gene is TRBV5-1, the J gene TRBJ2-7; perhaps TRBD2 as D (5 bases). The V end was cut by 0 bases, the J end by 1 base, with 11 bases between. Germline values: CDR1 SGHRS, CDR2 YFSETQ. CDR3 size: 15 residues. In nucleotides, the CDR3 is TGCGCCAGCAGCTTGGGCAGCGGAACTTCCTACGAGCAGTACTTC. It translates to CASSLGSGTSYEQYF. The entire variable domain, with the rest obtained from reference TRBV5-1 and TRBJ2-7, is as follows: KAGVTQTPRYLIKTRGQQVTLSCSPISGHRSVSWYQQTPGQGLQFLFEYFSETQRNKGNFPGRFSGRQFSNSRSEMNVSTLELGDSALYLCASSLGSGTSYEQYFGPGTRLTVT.